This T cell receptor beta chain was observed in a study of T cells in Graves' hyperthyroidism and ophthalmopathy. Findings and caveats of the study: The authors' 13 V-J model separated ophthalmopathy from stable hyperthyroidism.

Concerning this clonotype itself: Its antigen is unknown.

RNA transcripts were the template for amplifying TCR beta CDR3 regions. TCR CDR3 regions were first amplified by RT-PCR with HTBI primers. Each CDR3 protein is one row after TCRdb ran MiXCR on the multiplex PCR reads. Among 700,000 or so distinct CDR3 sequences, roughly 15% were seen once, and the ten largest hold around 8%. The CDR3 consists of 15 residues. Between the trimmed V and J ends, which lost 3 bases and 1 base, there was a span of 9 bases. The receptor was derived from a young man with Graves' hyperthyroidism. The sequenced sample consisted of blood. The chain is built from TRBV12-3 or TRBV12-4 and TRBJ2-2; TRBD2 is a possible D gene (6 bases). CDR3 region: CASSLGGVNTGELFF. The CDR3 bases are TGTGCCAGCAGTTTGGGCGGGGTGAACACCGGGGAGCTGTTTTTT.